The T cell receptor (beta chain) under discussion was sequenced for a study of T cell responses to AZD1222 COVID-19 vaccine. The study, taken as a whole, reports: Females outnumbered males among donors, who were mostly white British; clonal diversity was possibly underestimated.

Note on this clone: Its antigen is unidentified.

Libraries were prepared by immunoSEQ multiplex PCR; TCRdb keeps only in-frame clonotypes and omits some of them. This table holds 150,000 to 200,000 clones, 88% found once. This TCR derives from an adult who received the AZD1222 COVID-19 vaccine. The starting material was peripheral blood, obtained 28 days after the second AZD1222 dose.

The CDR3 spells CASTPRANTEAFF. The DNA of the CDR3 is TGTGCCAGCACCCCGCGAGCGAACACTGAAGCTTTCTTT. This chain uses TRBV4-2 with TRBJ1-1; no firm D call. Germline CDR1 reads LGHNA; CDR2 reads YNFKEQ. The germline V and J ends were trimmed by 7 bases and 1 base, with 10 bases remaining between them. This CDR3 comprises 13 residues.